The 30 T cell receptor beta chains given below trace back to one sample, sequenced in a study of T cell repertoires and HLA-DP antigens. Their cognate antigens are unknown. Profiled with immunoSEQ multiplex PCR; TCRdb holds only in-frame clones, not every one. The table lists about 120,000 clones, around 93% of them singletons. The sample comprised CD4+ T cells from PBMCs. Receptors originate from a woman between 18 and 29 years old in good health and CMV-seronegative.

The chain recombines TRBV4-3 with TRBJ1-6; TRBD1 matches at 7 bases. Germline values: CDR1 LGHNA, CDR2 YSLEER. The CDR3 is made up of 16 amino acids. V lost 4 bases, J lost 7 bases, and 10 bases stayed unmatched. CDR3 in amino acids: CASSLSTGQRNSPLHF. CDR3 bases: TGCGCCAGCAGCCTCTCGACGGGACAGAGAAATTCACCCCTCCACTTT.

The J gene is TRBJ2-5, the V gene TRBV29-1; weak D call: TRBD1 (6 bases). Germline lookup yields CDR1 SQVTM and CDR2 ANQGSEA. The CDR3 loop spans 13 amino acids. V was pared by 7 bases and J by 5 bases, with 17 bases between. The CDR3 region has the DNA TGCAGCGCCCGGGACAACGCACCCGAGACCCAGTACTTC. This codes for CSARDNAPETQYF.

The chain has TRBV6-6 and TRBJ2-1; perhaps TRBD2 as D (5 bases). Trimming pared 7 bases from V and 4 bases from J, leaving 17 bases between. In germline, CDR1 is MNHNY, CDR2 SVGAGI (reference sequence). The CDR3 sequence is 15 residues long. Here the CDR3 reads CASIRTSFLYNEQFF. CDR3 coding DNA: TGTGCCAGCATCCGAACTAGTTTTCTTTACAATGAGCAGTTCTTC.

The chain links TRBV7-2 to TRBJ1-1; D is uncertain. The length of the CDR3 is 15 residues. Trimming removed 2 bases from V and 2 bases from J, with 12 bases in between. Per germline, CDR1 SGHTA and CDR2 FQGNSA. The CDR3 DNA reads as TGTGCCAGCAGCTTAAGGTCCGGGAAAAACACTGAAGCTTTCTTT. Amino acid sequence: CASSLRSGKNTEAFF.

CDR3 protein: CASSLASSFSYEQYF. Here the CDR3 DNA reads TGCGCCAGCAGCTTGGCATCATCCTTCTCCTACGAGCAGTACTTC. The chain is built from TRBV5-1 and TRBJ2-7; D is undetermined. The CDR3 sequence is 15 residues long. V was shortened by 0 bases and J by 0 bases, with 10 bases between the two germline ends. CDR1 SGHRS and CDR2 YFSETQ come from the germline V gene.

The chain employs TRBV19 and TRBJ2-1; TRBD2 matches 8 bases. V dropped 6 bases and J dropped 0; count of bases not matched to a gene: 7. Germline V CDR1 and CDR2: LNHDA, SQIVND (reference sequence). This CDR3 spans 16 amino acids. CDR3 in DNA: TGTGCCAGTAGGGGGACTAGTGCAAGCTCCTACAATGAGCAGTTCTTC. Translation gives CASRGTSASSYNEQFF.

The chain couples TRBV12-1 to TRBJ2-1; the table's D call, TRBD1, has no DNA check behind it. TRBV12-1 is recorded as a pseudogene. The CDR3 sequence is 17 residues long. The DNA for the CDR3 is TGTGCCAGCAGCCCCCCCGAGGGCAGGGGGCTTTACAATGAGCAGTTCTTC. It is translated as CASSPPEGRGLYNEQFF.

V is TRBV30 and J is TRBJ1-5; D unclear. This CDR3 contains 13 residues. CDR1 is GTSNPN and CDR2 is SVGIG in the germline V gene (reference sequence). V was shortened by 5 bases and J by 7 bases, with 15 bases between the two germline ends. The CDR3 loop is CAWGGRAGQPQHF. The CDR3 DNA reads as TGTGCCTGGGGTGGTAGGGCAGGACAGCCCCAGCATTTT.

As to this clone: This sample also contains other DNA sequences that code for the same CDR3. This sequence joins TRBV18 and TRBJ2-3; D is unresolved. V lost 3 bases to trimming and J lost 3 bases, with 10 bases between them. CDR1 is KGHSH and CDR2 is LQKENI in the germline V gene. The CDR3 has 14 amino acids. The CDR3 coding sequence is TGTGCCAGCTCACCGCCCGGCCCTACAGATACGCAGTATTTT. Translated, it gives CASSPPGPTDTQYF. Full variable domain (rest looked up from reference TRBV18 and TRBJ2-3): NAGVMQNPRHLVRRRGQEARLRCSPMKGHSHVYWYRQLPEEGLKFMVYLQKENIIDESGMPKERFSAEFPKEGPSILRIQQVVRGDSAAYFCASSPPGPTDTQYFGPGTRLTVL.

The chain has TRBV28 and TRBJ1-1; the match to TRBD1 covers 11 bases. The germline gives CDR1 MDHEN, CDR2 SYDVKM. V was pared by 4 bases and J by 5 bases, with 9 bases of the junction left unmatched. This CDR3 has 16 residues. Here the CDR3 reads CASSSRDRGRGTEAFF. CDR3 nucleotides: TGTGCCAGCAGTTCCCGGGACAGGGGGAGGGGAACTGAAGCTTTCTTT. Together with reference TRBV28 and TRBJ1-1, the CDR3 gives the full variable domain: DVKVTQSSRYLVKRTGEKVFLECVQDMDHENMFWYRQDPGLGLRLIYFSYDVKMKEKGDIPEGYSVSREKKERFSLILESASTNQTSMYLCASSSRDRGRGTEAFFGQGTRLTVV.

The chain links TRBV10-3 to TRBJ2-3, with D perhaps TRBD1 (5 bases). The CDR3 covers 17 residues. The V and J ends lost 5 bases and 5 bases respectively, with 23 bases between them. The germline V gene has CDR1 ENHRY and CDR2 SYGVKD. This chain's CDR3 is CAISTFLGQGTVDTQYF. CDR3 DNA: TGTGCCATCAGTACTTTTCTTGGCCAGGGCACCGTAGATACGCAGTATTTT.

V gene TRBV2 combines with J gene TRBJ1-1, with D possibly TRBD1 on 6 matching bases. This CDR3 contains 12 residues. Germline assignment: CDR1 SNHLY and CDR2 FYNNEI. V lost 7 bases to trimming and J lost 7 bases, with 13 bases between them. CDR3 region: CASTRTVSEAFF. The CDR3, as DNA: TGTGCCAGCACAAGGACAGTGAGTGAAGCTTTCTTT.

This chain links TRBV27 with TRBJ2-1; D might be TRBD2 (5 bases). Trimming left V 3 bases short and J 9 bases short, with 9 bases between. CDR3 size: 12 residues. Germline values: CDR1 MNHEY, CDR2 SMNVEV (reference sequence). This CDR3 is CASSFGVGEQFF. In DNA, the CDR3 is TGTGCCAGCAGTTTCGGGGTTGGTGAGCAGTTCTTC.

The chain carries TRBV28 and TRBJ2-5; TRBD2 agrees at 14 bases. Trimming cost V 6 bases and J 3 bases; bases outside gene matches: 6. Germline V CDR1 and CDR2: MDHEN, SYDVKM. The CDR3 spans 16 residues. The CDR3 nucleotides read TGTGCCAGCAGCCCCCAGGGACTAGCGGGAGAAGAGACCCAGTACTTC. Its protein is CASSPQGLAGEETQYF.

The rearrangement uses TRBV11-3 and TRBJ2-1; 7 bases fit TRBD2. This CDR3 is 15 amino acids long. Germline V CDR1 and CDR2: SGHNT, YENEEA. V was pared by 1 base and J by 5 bases, with 5 bases of the junction left unmatched. CDR3 in DNA: TGTGCCAGCAGCTTAGGGGCTAGCGGAGACAATGAGCAGTTCTTC. Translated: CASSLGASGDNEQFF. Full variable domain (rest looked up from reference TRBV11-3 and TRBJ2-1): EAGVVQSPRYKIIEKKQPVAFWCNPISGHNTLYWYLQNLGQGPELLIRYENEEAVDDSQLPKDRFSAERLKGVDSTLKIQPAELGDSAVYLCASSLGASGDNEQFFGPGTRLTVL.

This sequence joins TRBV7-8 and TRBJ1-2; the D is unclear. V was clipped by 4 bases and J by 2 bases, with 14 bases between them. The CDR3 is 15 amino acids. CDR1 and CDR2 from the germline V gene are SGHVS and FQNEAQ. Here the CDR3 reads CASSSGATPNYGYTF. CDR3 sequence (DNA): TGTGCCAGCAGCTCCGGAGCTACCCCCAACTATGGCTACACCTTC. Variable domain in full (rest from reference TRBV7-8 and TRBJ1-2): GAGVSQSPRYKVAKRGQDVALRCDPISGHVSLFWYQQALGQGPEFLTYFQNEAQLDKSGLPSDRFFAERPEGSVSTLKIQRTQQEDSAVYLCASSSGATPNYGYTFGSGTRLTVV.

The chain recombines TRBV28 with TRBJ1-5; no reliable D call. Germline-derived CDR1 and CDR2 are MDHEN and SYDVKM. The CDR3 contains 15 residues. Between the trimmed V and J ends, which lost 4 bases and 3 bases, there was a span of 13 bases. The chain's CDR3 is CASSSPSTPNQPQHF. The CDR3 DNA follows: TGTGCCAGCAGTTCCCCCTCTACCCCCAATCAGCCCCAGCATTTT.

The rearrangement uses TRBV18 and TRBJ2-4; D is perhaps TRBD1 (5 bases). The CDR3 length is 18 residues. CDR1 is KGHSH, CDR2 LQKENI, per germline. The ends were cut back, 0 bases at V and 0 bases at J, with 15 bases in the middle. The CDR3 spells CASSPPGLGRGAKNIQYF. In DNA form, the CDR3 reads TGTGCCAGCTCACCACCGGGGCTGGGCCGCGGAGCCAAAAACATTCAGTACTTC.

The CDR3: CASSYSRQEQETQYF. The CDR3 nucleotides are TGTGCCAGCAGTTACTCGCGGCAGGAGCAAGAGACCCAGTACTTC. V and J are TRBV6-5 and TRBJ2-5, with D unresolved. Germline lookup yields CDR1 MNHEY and CDR2 SVGAGI. Trimming pared 0 bases from V and 2 bases from J, leaving 10 bases between. CDR3 size: 15 residues.

The V call is TRBV19, the J call TRBJ1-2; the match to TRBD1 covers 7 bases. Germline assignment: CDR1 LNHDA and CDR2 SQIVND (reference sequence). CDR3 length: 14 amino acids. Germline trimming cut 3 bases from V and 2 bases from J; bases unmatched to any gene: 3. The CDR3 DNA sequence: TGTGCCAGTAGTATCCTACAGGGGAACTATGGCTACACCTTC. It encodes CASSILQGNYGYTF.

The chain couples TRBV7-3 to TRBJ2-1; 9 positions agree with TRBD2. Trimming took 2 bases from V and 5 from J; bases not matched to a gene: 1. In germline, CDR1 is SGHTA, CDR2 FQGTGA. The length of the CDR3 is 14 residues. Here the CDR3 reads CASSLEREDNEQFF. The CDR3, as DNA: TGTGCCAGCAGCTTAGAGCGGGAGGACAATGAGCAGTTCTTC. The entire variable domain, with the rest obtained from reference TRBV7-3 and TRBJ2-1, is as follows: GAGVSQTPSNKVTEKGKYVELRCDPISGHTALYWYRQSLGQGPEFLIYFQGTGAADDSGLPNDRFFAVRPEGSVSTLKIQRTERGDSAVYLCASSLEREDNEQFFGPGTRLTVL.

The rearrangement uses TRBV14 and TRBJ1-4; D not resolved. The CDR3 has 15 residues. Trimming left V 4 bases short and J 4 bases short, with 13 bases between. The V gene's germline CDR1 is SGHDN and CDR2 FVKESK. The CDR3 bases are TGTGCCAGCAGCCCGGTGGAAGGTTATAATGAAAAACTGTTTTTT. Residues: CASSPVEGYNEKLFF.

CDR3 sequence (DNA): TGTGCCAGCAGTGGACAGGGTACCTACTATGGCTACACCTTC. This encodes CASSGQGTYYGYTF. The chain uses TRBV6-5 and TRBJ1-2; 8 nucleotides agree with TRBD1. There are 14 residues in the CDR3. Trimming removed 5 bases from V and 3 bases from J; junction bases left unmatched: 5. CDR1 is MNHEY, CDR2 SVGAGI, per germline.

The chain uses TRBV6-4 and TRBJ2-1, with 8 nucleotides matching TRBD1. Germline V gene sequence: CDR1 MRHNA, CDR2 SNTAGT. The V gene end was trimmed by 10 bases and the J gene end by 9 bases; junction bases not matched to a gene: 8. The CDR3 has 12 amino acids. CDR3 sequence: CATRTGKGEQFF. The CDR3 DNA reads as TGTGCCACCCGGACAGGGAAGGGTGAGCAGTTCTTC.

The CDR3 is CASSLARGQGAVNEQFF. The CDR3 DNA sequence: TGTGCCAGCAGCTTAGCCCGGGGACAGGGGGCAGTTAATGAGCAGTTCTTC. The gene calls are TRBV11-3 and TRBJ2-1; 12 bases are shared with TRBD1. This CDR3 region has 17 residues. The germline gives CDR1 SGHNT, CDR2 YENEEA. V trimming: 1 base; J trimming: 7 bases; junction bases outside the gene matches: 8.

The chain couples TRBV7-3 to TRBJ2-1, with 7 nucleotides matching TRBD2. The CDR3 covers 15 residues. Germline loops: CDR1 SGHTA, CDR2 FQGTGA. With V trimmed by 0 bases and J by 4 bases, 3 bases remained unmatched. CDR3 nucleotide sequence: TGTGCCAGCAGCTTAACGGGAGGGCCTTACAATGAGCAGTTCTTC. Residues: CASSLTGGPYNEQFF.

The CDR3 nucleotides are TGCGCCAGCAGAACTATCTGGACTAGCGGGAGTAACAATGAGCAGTTCTTC. It specifies CASRTIWTSGSNNEQFF. The rearrangement uses TRBV5-1 and TRBJ2-1; TRBD2 aligns across 13 bases. CDR3 length equals 17 residues. V lost 5 bases to trimming and J lost 5 bases; unmatched junction nucleotides: 10. The germline V gene encodes CDR1 SGHRS and CDR2 YFSETQ.

The genes are TRBV4-1 and TRBJ2-2; D possibly matches TRBD1 or TRBD2 (5 bases each). This CDR3 is built from 17 residues. V lost 2 bases and J lost 3, with 16 bases in between. CDR1 and CDR2 from the germline V gene are MGHRA and YSYEKL. CDR3 protein: CASSQIPVRDDTGELFF. CDR3 DNA: TGCGCCAGCAGCCAAATCCCTGTCCGGGACGACACCGGGGAGCTGTTTTTT.

This clone was counted once. This chain joins TRBV6-4 and TRBJ2-1, with D tentatively TRBD1 (6 bases). CDR3 size: 16 residues. V was shortened by 4 bases and J by 5 bases, with 18 bases between the two germline ends. CDR1 MRHNA and CDR2 SNTAGT come from the germline V gene. CDR3 residues: CASSGPRRTEDNEQFF. CDR3 bases: TGTGCCAGCAGTGGCCCCCGCCGGACAGAGGACAATGAGCAGTTCTTC.

For the CDR3, the DNA is TGTGCCAGCAGTGATGATCTGATGGGGGGGAAGGCCAAAAACATTCAGTACTTC. It codes for CASSDDLMGGKAKNIQYF. The genes are TRBV2 and TRBJ2-4, with TRBD2 identical over 7 bases. After removal of 3 bases from V and 1 base from J, the junction contained 12 bases not matched to a gene. The length of the CDR3 is 18 residues. Looked up from germline, CDR1 is SNHLY and CDR2 is FYNNEI.